These T cell receptor beta chains were read from a single sample in a study of blood T cell repertoires in COVID-19. Profiling relied on immunoSEQ multiplex PCR, and the TCRdb table lists in-frame clones only, not all of them. The repertoire includes 150,000 to 200,000 clones, around nine tenths of them detected once, and over 0.7% sits in the top ten. The sample comprised peripheral blood. These receptors all come from a woman younger than 30 who had recovered from COVID-19. Both conserved end residues are part of each CDR3. The D gene is left open where the match is weak. Not every row has a clone size; where given, it reads once, few, many or a size class.

size: -
D: TRBD1
J: TRBJ2-5
V: TRBV7-2
DNA: TGTGCCAGCAGCTTAATAGGGACAGAAGAGACCCAGTACTTC
CDR3: CASSLIGTEETQYF

size: -
D: -
J: TRBJ2-4
V: TRBV12-2
DNA: TGTGCAAGTCGCCCGGGTAGCGGGGGGCCCCTGGCCAAAAACATTCAGTACTTC
CDR3: CASRPGSGGPLAKNIQYF

size: -
D: -
J: TRBJ1-2
V: TRBV3-1/TRBV3-2
DNA: TGTGCCAGCAGCCAAGGGCAGGGAGGCAGCTATGGCTACACCTTC
CDR3: CASSQGQGGSYGYTF

size: -
D: TRBD1
J: TRBJ1-4
V: TRBV19
DNA: TGTGCCAGTACCAGGGACAGGGCCAGTGAAAAACTGTTTTTT
CDR3: CASTRDRASEKLFF

size: once
D: -
J: TRBJ1-2
V: TRBV5-1
DNA: TGCGCCAGCAGCTTGGCCACAGGTTATGGCTACACCTTC
CDR3: CASSLATGYGYTF

size: -
D: TRBD1
J: TRBJ1-2
V: TRBV27
DNA: TGTGCCAGCAGTCCCCGACAGGGGAACTATGGCTACACCTTC
CDR3: CASSPRQGNYGYTF

size: -
D: -
J: TRBJ1-2
V: TRBV3-1/TRBV3-2
DNA: TGTGCCAGCAGCCACACAGGGTTTATAAACTATGGCTACACCTTC
CDR3: CASSHTGFINYGYTF

size: -
D: -
J: TRBJ2-2
V: TRBV6-5
DNA: TGTGCCAGCTTCGGGGGCGGGAGAGTCGGGGAGCTGTTTTTT
CDR3: CASFGGGRVGELFF

size: -
D: -
J: TRBJ1-2
V: TRBV19
DNA: TGTGCCAGTACCACACAGTCTAACTATGGCTACACCTTC
CDR3: CASTTQSNYGYTF

size: -
D: TRBD1
J: TRBJ1-2
V: TRBV20-1
DNA: TGCAGTGCTAGTCCCACCTTGACAGGGAACTATGGCTACACCTTC
CDR3: CSASPTLTGNYGYTF

size: medium-sized
D: TRBD2
J: TRBJ2-1
V: TRBV11-3
DNA: TGTGCCAGCAGCCCCCGGGGGGGCCAGGGTTCCTACAATGAGCAGTTCTTC
CDR3: CASSPRGGQGSYNEQFF

size: -
D: -
J: TRBJ1-1
V: TRBV6-2/TRBV6-3
DNA: TGTGCCAGCAGTTACTCGACGATGGTATCAGGAATGAACACTGAAGCTTTCTTT
CDR3: CASSYSTMVSGMNTEAFF